This TCR beta chain came from a study of CD8+CD57+ T cells in acquired aplastic anemia. Regarding the study as a whole: CD8+ Simpson's diversity did not differ significantly between patients and controls. Overlapping CD8+ CDR3 repertoires of patients and controls contained around 30 shared sequences.

According to the study, genomic DNA was the template for TCR beta VDJ and CDR3 profiling. TCRdb processed the reads anew with MiXCR; each CDR3 protein has one entry. Of 150,000 to 200,000 distinct CDR3 sequences in the sample, approximately 48% were seen once. The CDR3 has 17 amino acids. The germline V gene encodes CDR1 SGHKS and CDR2 YYEKEE (reference sequence). With 0 bases removed from V and 7 bases from J, the gap between germline ends came to 20 bases. Before being chosen for sequencing, patients had shown CD8+CD57+ cell expansion by flow cytometry. Every patient presented with severe acquired aplastic anemia. Patients had undergone no therapy by the time their blood was sampled. The sample holds many counts of this clonotype. Its antigen is still unknown.

This TCR was sampled from a human donor with aplastic anemia. This sequence joins TRBV5-5 and TRBJ2-1; possibly TRBD1 for D (6 bases). Sequencing input: sorted CD4+, CD8+, or CD8+CD57+ T cells (not recorded which) from PBMCs. CDR3 coding DNA: TGTGCCAGCAGCTTGGGTGTGGGGGCAGGCACCGGGAATGAGCAGTTCTTC. This codes for CASSLGVGAGTGNEQFF.